These 9 T cell receptor beta chains originate from one sample sequenced in a study of T-cell reconstitution after alpha-beta-depleted transplantation in children. A TCRbeta library incorporating unique molecular identifiers was prepared. TCRdb fed the PCR reads into MiXCR, producing one record per CDR3 protein. The sample has around 450,000 distinct CDR3 sequences; roughly 17% are singletons. The sample consisted of PBMCs, mostly from graft donor cells, taken 360 days after TCRalphabeta/CD19-depleted stem cell transplant. The receptors derive from a boy under two years old who had a stem cell transplant for Wiskott-Aldrich syndrome, so the T cells may come from the graft donor.

This clonotype was found a few times. The chain carries TRBV4-3 and TRBJ2-1; D might be TRBD2 (5 bases). V lost 4 bases, J lost 0 bases, and 13 bases lay in between. From germline, CDR1 is LGHNA and CDR2 YSLEER. This CDR3 region has 16 residues. The CDR3 region is CASSRGGLSSYNEQFF. The DNA of the CDR3 is TGCGCCAGCAGCCGTGGCGGGCTTAGCTCCTACAATGAGCAGTTCTTC.

This clonotype was detected ten times or more. The chain joins TRBV28 to TRBJ2-7; D uncertain. The germline V gene has CDR1 MDHEN and CDR2 SYDVKM. The CDR3 is made up of 11 amino acids. Trimming removed 5 bases at V and 3 bases at J, with 5 bases between. The CDR3 protein is CASSGNYEQYF. Written as DNA, the CDR3 is TGTGCCAGCAGTGGCAACTACGAGCAGTACTTC.

V is TRBV20-1 and J is TRBJ2-5; 7 positions agree with TRBD1. With 3 bases clipped from V and 2 bases from J, the junction kept 3 bases outside the gene matches. The germline gives CDR1 DFQATT, CDR2 SNEGSKA (reference sequence). This CDR3 has 13 residues. The CDR3 coding sequence is TGCAGTGCTAGGGTCAGGGGGCAAGAGACCCAGTACTTC. It encodes CSARVRGQETQYF.

The V and J genes are TRBV3-1 and TRBJ2-3; D unresolved. Trimming took 1 base from V and 7 from J, leaving 9 bases between them. Looked up from germline, CDR1 is LGHDT and CDR2 is YNNKEL (reference sequence). This CDR3 spans 13 amino acids. The DNA of the CDR3 is TGTGCCAGCAGCCAAGGAAAGTCCAATACGCAGTATTTT. It encodes CASSQGKSNTQYF.

The sample holds many counts of this clonotype. The chain employs TRBV5-1 and TRBJ2-5; TRBD2 aligns across 11 bases. The CDR3 runs to 14 residues. Unmatched junction bases numbered 2, after V lost 3 bases and J lost 4 bases. Germline assignment: CDR1 SGHRS and CDR2 YFSETQ. CDR3 bases: TGCGCCAGCAGCTCGGGGACTAGCGGAGAGACCCAGTACTTC. This encodes CASSSGTSGETQYF.

The chain uses TRBV11-2 and TRBJ2-3; 10 bases agree with TRBD2. V lost 1 base, J lost 1 base, and 8 bases stayed unmatched. Germline V gene data show CDR1 as SGHAT and CDR2 as FQNNGV. CDR3 size: 18 residues. DNA of the CDR3: TGTGCCAGCAGCTTAGTGGTGAGAGGACTAGCGGGCACAGATACGCAGTATTTT. Its translation: CASSLVVRGLAGTDTQYF.

A few counts support this clonotype. The chain employs TRBV16 and TRBJ2-7; D is perhaps TRBD2 (5 bases). This CDR3 contains 13 residues. V was shortened by 0 bases and J by 7 bases, with 10 bases between the two germline ends. The V gene's germline CDR1 is KGHSY and CDR2 FQNENV. CDR3 bases: TGTGCCAGCAGCCAATCCAACTTAGCGGAGCAGTACTTC. Translated, it gives CASSQSNLAEQYF. Full variable domain (rest looked up from reference TRBV16 and TRBJ2-7): GEEVAQTPKHLVRGEGQKAKLYCAPIKGHSYVFWYQQVLKNEFKFLISFQNENVFDETGMPKERFSAKCLPNSPCSLEIQATKLEDSAVYFCASSQSNLAEQYFGPGTRLTVT.

This sequence joins TRBV7-2 and TRBJ2-2, with TRBD2 matching over 7 bases. Germline V CDR1 and CDR2: SGHTA, FQGNSA. There are 14 residues in the CDR3. V lost 6 bases to trimming and J lost 8 bases; unmatched junction nucleotides: 9. The CDR3 coding sequence is TGTGCCAGCAGTAGAAAGCGGGATGGAGGGGAGCTGTTTTTT. Its protein is CASSRKRDGGELFF.

This clonotype turned up a few times. The chain links TRBV5-1 to TRBJ2-7; D possibly matches TRBD1 or TRBD2 (5 bases each). V was cut by 1 base and J by 4 bases, with 9 bases left in between. Germline V CDR1 and CDR2: SGHRS, YFSETQ. CDR3 length: 13 amino acids. CDR3 nucleotides: TGCGCCAGCAGCTTGACATGGGGGTACGAGCAGTACTTC. Its protein is CASSLTWGYEQYF.